This T cell receptor beta chain was identified in a study of cytomegalovirus exposure and HLA in healthy donors. Findings of the study overall: Donor immune exposure was known only as CMV serostatus. One variant, a missense change in DCLRE1C, was linked in a later analysis to TCR beta V- and J-gene trimming. When presence/absence was analysed, sequencing depth was taken to be roughly uniform across donors.

This CDR3 contains 14 residues. In germline, CDR1 is LGHNA, CDR2 YSLEER. Trimming at V came to 1 base and at J to 8 bases, leaving 3 bases not matched to a gene. The study ran its PCR with 60 Vbeta and 13 Jbeta primers. Clones were read by immunoSEQ multiplex PCR, and TCRdb kept only the in-frame ones, dropping some. The sample comprises 75,000 to 100,000 clones, around 76% of which are singletons, and 0.57% rests with the top ten. About this clone itself: Its specificity is unknown.

The rearrangement uses TRBV4-3 and TRBJ1-3; TRBD1 aligns across 9 bases. Sequencing was carried out using PBMCs. The source of this sequence is a man aged 30 to 45 in good health and CMV-seronegative. CDR3 coding DNA: TGCGCCAGCAGCCAAGGACAGGGGGGGTACACCATATATTTT. Its translation: CASSQGQGGYTIYF.